This is a list of T cell receptor beta chains from one sample in a study of identical twins. One entry per CDR3 protein, called by TCRdb with MiXCR from the 5' RACE reads. Here the sample spans hundreds of thousands of distinct CDR3 sequences, around 6% being singletons. The specimen was naive T cells sorted from blood. These receptors originate from a man aged 18 to 30 in good health. Each CDR3 is given with its conserved first and last residue. The D gene is left open where the match is weak. Only some rows state a clone size, as once, few, many or a class for expanded clones.

size	V	J	D	DNA	CDR3
many	TRBV5-1	TRBJ2-3	-	TGCGCCAGCAGCTTTAACAGCGGGCGGACTTTATCAGATACGCAGTATTTT	CASSFNSGRTLSDTQYF
few	TRBV24-1	TRBJ1-1	-	TGTGCCACCAGTGATACCGGTGGGGGGCGGACCACTGAAGCTTTCTTT	CATSDTGGGRTTEAFF
-	TRBV11-2	TRBJ2-2	-	TGTGCCAGCAGGCCGGGACGTCGTAAGACTGGGGAGCTGTTTTTT	CASRPGRRKTGELFF
few	TRBV18	TRBJ2-7	-	TGTGCCAGCTCACCACTCGGACACGAGGGTGTTGAGCAGTACTTC	CASSPLGHEGVEQYF
-	TRBV7-6	TRBJ2-5	-	TGTGCCAGCAGCTATTTTCCGGGGGCGGAGGAGACCCAGTACTTC	CASSYFPGAEETQYF
few	TRBV29-1	TRBJ1-1	-	TGCAGCGTTGATCTCAAGTATGGGGGGCGGGAAGCTTTCTTT	CSVDLKYGGREAFF
few	TRBV27	TRBJ2-1	-	TGTGCCAGCATGGCGGGACCTACCGGGACTTCGGACTACAATGAGCAGTTCTTC	CASMAGPTGTSDYNEQFF
few	TRBV19	TRBJ2-5	TRBD1	TGTGCCACCCTAGACAGGGGTCTGTCAGAGACCCAGTACTTC	CATLDRGLSETQYF
-	TRBV27	TRBJ2-1	TRBD2	TGTGCCAGCACCGAAAGCGGGAGGGGGGAGTTCTTC	CASTESGRGEFF
many	TRBV12-3/TRBV12-4	TRBJ1-4	-	TGTGCCAGCAAAAGGGGGGGGGATGAAAAACTGTTTTTT	CASKRGGDEKLFF
-	TRBV12-3/TRBV12-4	TRBJ2-3	TRBD2	TGTGCCAGCAGTTTAGCCCACGGACTAGCGGGCACAGATACGCAGTATTTT	CASSLAHGLAGTDTQYF
-	TRBV14	TRBJ2-5	TRBD1	TGTGCCAGCAGCGACCGACAGGGAGAAGAGACCCAGTACTTC	CASSDRQGEETQYF
-	TRBV12-3/TRBV12-4	TRBJ2-4	TRBD1	TGTGCCAGCAGCTTGGACAGGGGAGAGGGGGCCAAAAACATTCAGTACTTC	CASSLDRGEGAKNIQYF
-	TRBV6-2/TRBV6-3	TRBJ2-5	-	TGTGCCAGCAGTCACGGGACTTATCAAGAGACCCAGTACTTC	CASSHGTYQETQYF
many	TRBV7-9	TRBJ2-2	-	TGTGCCAGCAGCAAAAGACAGACCACCGGGGAGCTGTTTTTT	CASSKRQTTGELFF
many	TRBV6-2/TRBV6-3	TRBJ2-2	TRBD2	TGTGCCAGCAGTTACTCTATAGCGGGAGCCGGGGAGCTGTTTTTT	CASSYSIAGAGELFF
-	TRBV6-2/TRBV6-3	TRBJ1-5	-	TGTGCCAGCAGTTATTACGGCGTTAGCAATCAGCCCCAGCATTTT	CASSYYGVSNQPQHF
many	TRBV20-1	TRBJ2-7	-	TGCAGTGCTAAGACGACTAGTGGAGGGTACGAGCAGTACTTC	CSAKTTSGGYEQYF
many	TRBV20-1	TRBJ2-3	TRBD2	TGCAGTGCCTTGACCGGGACTAGCCCATTCACAGATACGCAGTATTTT	CSALTGTSPFTDTQYF
-	TRBV7-2	TRBJ1-1	-	TGTGCCAGCAGCTCACCTTCGGTAAACACTGAAGCTTTCTTT	CASSSPSVNTEAFF
-	TRBV7-9	TRBJ2-1	TRBD1	TGTGCCAGCAGCCCCGGTTGGGACAGGGTCAATGAGCAGTTCTTC	CASSPGWDRVNEQFF
-	TRBV29-1	TRBJ2-1	-	TGCAGCGTGGACAGCCTCCACTCCTACAATGAGCAGTTCTTC	CSVDSLHSYNEQFF
few	TRBV5-1	TRBJ2-3	TRBD2	TGCGCCAGCAGTATCGGGACTAGCGGGAGGTACACAGATACGCAGTATTTT	CASSIGTSGRYTDTQYF
many	TRBV6-4	TRBJ2-1	TRBD1	TGTGCCAGCAGTGGTGAAGGGGGCCCCAATGAGCAGTTCTTC	CASSGEGGPNEQFF
-	TRBV5-1	TRBJ1-5	-	TGCGCCAGCAGCTCCGGACCGGGGGGAAGCAATCAGCCCCAGCATTTT	CASSSGPGGSNQPQHF
many	TRBV6-2/TRBV6-3	TRBJ2-1	TRBD2	TGTGCCAGCAGTTACATCATAGCGGGAGGGTTCAGTGACAATGAGCAGTTCTTC	CASSYIIAGGFSDNEQFF
many	TRBV7-9	TRBJ2-2	-	TGTGCCAGCAGCTTAACCGAAGGGACGAACACCGGGGAGCTGTTTTTT	CASSLTEGTNTGELFF
-	TRBV4-3	TRBJ2-5	-	TGCGCCAGCAGCCAAGAAGTGGGGGGGCGGGAGACCCAGTACTTC	CASSQEVGGRETQYF
-	TRBV5-1	TRBJ1-1	-	TGCGCCAGCAGCTGGGCGGACAGAGATAACACTGAAGCTTTCTTT	CASSWADRDNTEAFF
many	TRBV7-2	TRBJ1-3	-	TGTGCCAGCAGCTTACAGGGGTCAGGAAACACCATATATTTT	CASSLQGSGNTIYF
-	TRBV6-1	TRBJ1-5	-	TGTGCCAGCAGTGATTGGGGGGGCGGTCAGCCCCAGCATTTT	CASSDWGGGQPQHF
many	TRBV5-6	TRBJ2-5	-	TGTGCCAGCAGGGACAGAGACCGAGAGACCCAGTACTTC	CASRDRDRETQYF
many	TRBV20-1	TRBJ2-1	TRBD2	TGCAGTGCTATAGCGGGAAACTACAATGAGCAGTTCTTC	CSAIAGNYNEQFF
many	TRBV5-1	TRBJ2-5	-	TGCGCCAGCAGCTTGATCCGGGACCCGGGAGAGACCCAGTACTTC	CASSLIRDPGETQYF
many	TRBV25-1	TRBJ2-1	-	TGTGCCAGCAGTGATCGCGGTGGAGGGAGCTCCTACAATGAGCAGTTCTTC	CASSDRGGGSSYNEQFF
-	TRBV7-8	TRBJ2-1	-	TGTGCCAGCACCTACCGGGAAGGCCCCTACAATGAGCAGTTCTTC	CASTYREGPYNEQFF
few	TRBV12-3/TRBV12-4	TRBJ2-3	-	TGTGCCAGCAGCTTTTCCGTGGGGGCCTCAACAGATACGCAGTATTTT	CASSFSVGASTDTQYF
many	TRBV27	TRBJ2-1	-	TGTGCCAGCAGTTATTACCCAGACAATGAGCAGTTCTTC	CASSYYPDNEQFF
few	TRBV18	TRBJ2-1	TRBD2	TGTGCCAGCTCACCCTTTGGGAGCGGGAGATCTTATGAGCAGTTCTTC	CASSPFGSGRSYEQFF
-	TRBV4-2	TRBJ2-1	TRBD2	TGTGCCAGCAGCCAAGAGGGACGCGGGAGGGACAATGAGCAGTTCTTC	CASSQEGRGRDNEQFF
-	TRBV7-8	TRBJ2-4	-	TGTGCCAGCAGCTTAGGGGCGGCCTTAGCCAAAAACATTCAGTACTTC	CASSLGAALAKNIQYF
many	TRBV12-3/TRBV12-4	TRBJ2-7	TRBD2	TGTGCCAGCAGGTCGGGCGGGAGCCACGAGCAGTACTTC	CASRSGGSHEQYF
-	TRBV27	TRBJ2-3	-	TGTGCCAGCAGTTTAATGGAAACAGATACGCAGTATTTT	CASSLMETDTQYF
many	TRBV20-1	TRBJ2-7	TRBD1	TGCAGTGCTAGATCGAGACAGGGAAGTTTTGACGAGCAGTACTTC	CSARSRQGSFDEQYF
many	TRBV28	TRBJ2-1	TRBD2	TGTGCCAGCAGCGCCCCTCCGGGACTAGCTTACAATGAGCAGTTCTTC	CASSAPPGLAYNEQFF
many	TRBV20-1	TRBJ2-3	-	TGCAGTGCTAGTGCTGCTGTAAGCACAGATACGCAGTATTTT	CSASAAVSTDTQYF
many	TRBV2	TRBJ1-3	-	TGTGCCAGCACCAGGTTGAGCTCTGGAAACACCATATATTTT	CASTRLSSGNTIYF
many	TRBV29-1	TRBJ2-2	-	TGCAGCGTTGAATTGAGGGCCGGGGAGCTGTTTTTT	CSVELRAGELFF
many	TRBV5-1	TRBJ1-1	TRBD1	TGCGCCAGCAGCACCCGACAGGGGGCCATGAACACTGAAGCTTTCTTT	CASSTRQGAMNTEAFF
many	TRBV12-3/TRBV12-4	TRBJ2-2	-	TGTGCCAGCGATACGACCCGCGGAGGGCCAGTCGGGGAGCTGTTTTTT	CASDTTRGGPVGELFF
many	TRBV4-2	TRBJ2-2	TRBD2	TGTGCCAGCAGCCAAGAGGGACTAGCGGTTAACACCGGGGAGCTGTTTTTT	CASSQEGLAVNTGELFF
many	TRBV4-2	TRBJ2-1	TRBD2	TGTGCCAGCAGCCAAGAACTAGCGGGAGTCGGGGGCAATGAGCAGTTCTTC	CASSQELAGVGGNEQFF
few	TRBV20-1	TRBJ1-1	-	TGCAGTGCTAGAGAAAAGCCGGAGAAAGCTTTCTTT	CSAREKPEKAFF
-	TRBV10-3	TRBJ2-3	-	TGTGCCACCTCCCTGACAGATACGCAGTATTTT	CATSLTDTQYF
many	TRBV28	TRBJ2-7	-	TGTGCCAGCAGTTATACCCCCGGTAGGACTTCAGGCTACGAGCAGTACTTC	CASSYTPGRTSGYEQYF
many	TRBV11-2	TRBJ2-1	TRBD2	TGTGCCAGCAGCTTAGAAGGGACTAGCGGGGCATACAATGAGCAGTTCTTC	CASSLEGTSGAYNEQFF
many	TRBV7-2	TRBJ1-2	-	TGTGCCAGCAGCTCTGCTTTGGGGAGAAACTATGGCTACACCTTC	CASSSALGRNYGYTF
-	TRBV4-3	TRBJ2-7	-	TGCGCCAGCAGCCAAGATCGTGCGGGCGGGGACTCCTACGAGCAGTACTTC	CASSQDRAGGDSYEQYF
few	TRBV12-3/TRBV12-4	TRBJ1-5	-	TGTGCCAGCAGTCTTGGAACGGGGGCCCAGCATTTT	CASSLGTGAQHF